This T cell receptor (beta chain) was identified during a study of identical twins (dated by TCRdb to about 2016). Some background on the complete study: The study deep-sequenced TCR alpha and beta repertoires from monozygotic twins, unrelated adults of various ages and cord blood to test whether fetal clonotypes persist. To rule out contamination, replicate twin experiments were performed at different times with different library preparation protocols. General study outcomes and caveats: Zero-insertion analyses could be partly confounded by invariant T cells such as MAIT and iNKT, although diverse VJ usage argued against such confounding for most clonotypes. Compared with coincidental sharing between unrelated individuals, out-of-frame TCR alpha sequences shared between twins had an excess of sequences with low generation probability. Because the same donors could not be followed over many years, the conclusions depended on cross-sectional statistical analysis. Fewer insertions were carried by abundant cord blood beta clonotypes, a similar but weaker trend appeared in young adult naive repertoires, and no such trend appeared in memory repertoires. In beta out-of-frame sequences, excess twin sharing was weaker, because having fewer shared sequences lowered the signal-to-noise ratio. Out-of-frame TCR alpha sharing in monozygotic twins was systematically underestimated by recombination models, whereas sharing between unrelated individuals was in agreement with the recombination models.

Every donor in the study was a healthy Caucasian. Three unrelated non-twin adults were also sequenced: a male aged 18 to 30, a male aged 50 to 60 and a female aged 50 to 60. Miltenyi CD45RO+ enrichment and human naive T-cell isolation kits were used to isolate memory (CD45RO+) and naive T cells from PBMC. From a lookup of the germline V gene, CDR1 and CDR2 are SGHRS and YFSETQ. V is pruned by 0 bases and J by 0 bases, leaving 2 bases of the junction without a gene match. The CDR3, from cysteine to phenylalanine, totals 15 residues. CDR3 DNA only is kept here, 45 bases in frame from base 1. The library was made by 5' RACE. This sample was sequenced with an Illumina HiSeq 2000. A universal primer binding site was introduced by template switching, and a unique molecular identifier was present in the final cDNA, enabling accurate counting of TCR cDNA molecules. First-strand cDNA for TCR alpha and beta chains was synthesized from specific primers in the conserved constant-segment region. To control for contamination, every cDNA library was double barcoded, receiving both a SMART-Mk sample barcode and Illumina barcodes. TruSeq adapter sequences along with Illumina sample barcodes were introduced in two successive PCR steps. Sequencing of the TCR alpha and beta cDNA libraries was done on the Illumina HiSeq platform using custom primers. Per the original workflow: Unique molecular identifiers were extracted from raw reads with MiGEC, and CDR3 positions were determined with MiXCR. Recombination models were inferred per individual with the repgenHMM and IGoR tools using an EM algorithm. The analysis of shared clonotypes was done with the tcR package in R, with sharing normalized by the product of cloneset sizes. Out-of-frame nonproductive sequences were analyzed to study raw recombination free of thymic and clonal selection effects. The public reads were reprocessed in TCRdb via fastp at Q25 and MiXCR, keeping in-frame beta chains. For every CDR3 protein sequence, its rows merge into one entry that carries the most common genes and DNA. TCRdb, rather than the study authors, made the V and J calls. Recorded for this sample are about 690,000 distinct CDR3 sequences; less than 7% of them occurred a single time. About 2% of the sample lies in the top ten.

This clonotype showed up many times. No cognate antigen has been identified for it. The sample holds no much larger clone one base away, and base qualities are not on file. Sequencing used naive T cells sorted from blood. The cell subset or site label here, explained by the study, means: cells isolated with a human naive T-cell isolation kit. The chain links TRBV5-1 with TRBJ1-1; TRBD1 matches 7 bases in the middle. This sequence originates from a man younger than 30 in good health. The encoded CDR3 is CASSLAGTVNTEAFF. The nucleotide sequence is TGCGCCAGCAGCTTGGCCGGGACAGTGAACACTGAAGCTTTCTTT.